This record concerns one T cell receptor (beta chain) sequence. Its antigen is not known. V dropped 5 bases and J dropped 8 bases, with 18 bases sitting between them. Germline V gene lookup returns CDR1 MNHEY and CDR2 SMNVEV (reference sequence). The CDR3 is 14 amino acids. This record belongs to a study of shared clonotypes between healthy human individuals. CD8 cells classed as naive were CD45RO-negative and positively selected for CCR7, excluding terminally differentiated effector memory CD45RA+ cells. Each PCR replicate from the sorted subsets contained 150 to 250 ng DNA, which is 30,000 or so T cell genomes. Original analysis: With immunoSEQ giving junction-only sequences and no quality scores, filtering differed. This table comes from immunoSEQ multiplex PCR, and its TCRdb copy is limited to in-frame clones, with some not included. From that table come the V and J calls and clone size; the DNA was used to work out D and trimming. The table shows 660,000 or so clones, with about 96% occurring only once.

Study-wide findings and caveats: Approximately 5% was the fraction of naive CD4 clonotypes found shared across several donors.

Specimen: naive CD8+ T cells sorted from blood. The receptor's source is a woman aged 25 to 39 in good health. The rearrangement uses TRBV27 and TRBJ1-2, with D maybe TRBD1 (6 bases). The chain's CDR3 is CASSAGRRGSGYTF. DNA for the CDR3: TGTGCCAGCAGTGCCGGCCGAAGGGGGAGCGGCTACACCTTC.